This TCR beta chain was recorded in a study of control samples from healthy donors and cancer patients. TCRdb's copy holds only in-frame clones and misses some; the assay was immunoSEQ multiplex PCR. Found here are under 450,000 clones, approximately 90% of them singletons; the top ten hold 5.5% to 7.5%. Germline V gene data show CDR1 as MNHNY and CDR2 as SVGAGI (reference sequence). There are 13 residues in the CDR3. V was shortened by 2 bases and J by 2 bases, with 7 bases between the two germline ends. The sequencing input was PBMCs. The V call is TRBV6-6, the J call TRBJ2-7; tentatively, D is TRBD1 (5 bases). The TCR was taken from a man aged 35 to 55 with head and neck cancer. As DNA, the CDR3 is TGTGCCAGCAGTTACGAAGGGGCCTACGAGCAGTACTTC. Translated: CASSYEGAYEQYF.